A single sample is the source of the 32 T cell receptor beta chains below, sequenced in a study of identical twins. MiXCR, run by TCRdb on the 5' RACE reads, gives a single entry per CDR3 protein. The top ten hold 0.5% to 0.65% of the sample, which has 450,000 or so distinct CDR3 sequences, 12% to 15% seen once. The same specimen was also included in a second study, on yellow fever vaccine responses in identical twins.

Sequences were obtained from CD4+ T cells sorted from blood. All receptors derive from a woman aged 18-35 years in good health.

The chain combines TRBV7-2 with TRBJ2-5; 10 bases map to TRBD2. The V gene's germline CDR1 is SGHTA and CDR2 FQGNSA. The CDR3 sequence is 16 residues long. J gave up 3 bases and V 2 bases, and 6 bases lay outside the gene matches. CDR3 residues: CASSLYLAGAKETQYF. The CDR3 region has the DNA TGTGCCAGCAGCTTATATCTAGCGGGGGCCAAAGAGACCCAGTACTTC.

The genes are TRBV28 and TRBJ1-3; D not resolved. V lost 2 bases to trimming and J lost 3 bases, with 20 bases between them. The CDR3 runs 18 residues. CDR1 MDHEN and CDR2 SYDVKM come from the germline V gene. CDR3 amino acids: CASSLRPQIGPSGNTIYF. Here the CDR3 DNA reads TGTGCCAGCAGTTTAAGGCCCCAAATCGGGCCAAGTGGAAACACCATATATTTT.

The rearrangement uses TRBV4-3 and TRBJ2-7; D is perhaps TRBD1 or TRBD2 (6 bases each). The CDR3 consists of 15 residues. With 0 bases removed from V and 7 bases from J, the gap between germline ends came to 16 bases. Germline CDR1 is LGHNA and CDR2 is YSLEER. The CDR3 nucleotides read TGCGCCAGCAGCCAAGATCACGGGGGCTACGGTGAGCAGTACTTC. It encodes CASSQDHGGYGEQYF.

The J gene is TRBJ2-7, the V gene TRBV28; the D call may be TRBD1 or TRBD2 (5 bases each). Germline V CDR1 and CDR2: MDHEN, SYDVKM. There are 16 residues in the CDR3. The ends were cut back, 3 bases at V and 4 bases at J, with 19 bases in the middle. The CDR3 DNA sequence: TGTGCCAGCAGTTTGCGGGCAGGGACGGTGTTGTACGAGCAGTACTTC. It translates to CASSLRAGTVLYEQYF.

This clonotype was found a few times. The V gene is TRBV20-1, the J gene TRBJ1-1; no clear D gene. The CDR3 is 12 residues long. Trimming removed 4 bases at V and 3 bases at J, with 9 bases between. Germline CDR1 reads DFQATT; CDR2 reads SNEGSKA (reference sequence). The CDR3 DNA reads TGCAGTGCTACAAAGGAGGACACTGAAGCTTTCTTT. Translation gives CSATKEDTEAFF.

This chain links TRBV12-3 or TRBV12-4 with TRBJ2-3, with 11 nucleotides matching TRBD2. This CDR3 is 20 amino acids long. With V trimmed by 6 bases and J by 1 base, 18 bases remained unmatched. The CDR3 here is CASRTLRLAGIPLGTDTQYF. The CDR3 DNA follows: TGTGCCAGCAGGACGTTAAGACTAGCGGGGATTCCTTTAGGCACAGATACGCAGTATTTT.

The gene calls are TRBV20-1 and TRBJ2-7, with D perhaps matching TRBD1 (5 bases). CDR1 DFQATT and CDR2 SNEGSKA come from the germline V gene (reference sequence). V dropped 2 bases and J dropped 3 bases, with 14 bases sitting between them. The CDR3 totals 14 residues. CDR3 residues: CSARPQGSYYEQYF. The DNA for the CDR3 is TGCAGTGCTAGACCTCAGGGATCTTACTACGAGCAGTACTTC.

For the CDR3, the DNA is TGTGCCAGCAGCTTAGATGACAGGAATAATTCACCCCTCCACTTT. Encoded protein: CASSLDDRNNSPLHF. V usage is TRBV11-2 and J usage is TRBJ1-6, with D possibly matching TRBD1 (6 bases). Trimming took 0 bases from V and 5 from J, leaving 8 bases between them. The CDR3 spans 15 residues. Germline V lookup: CDR1 SGHAT, CDR2 FQNNGV.

The gene calls are TRBV6-4 and TRBJ2-1; 7 nucleotides align to TRBD2. The J segment lost 3 bases and the V segment lost 6 bases, leaving 8 bases of the junction unmatched. CDR3 length equals 15 residues. Germline V lookup: CDR1 MRHNA, CDR2 SNTAGT. The CDR3: CASRTSWQDYNEQFF. The CDR3 nucleotides read TGTGCCAGCAGGACTAGCTGGCAAGACTACAATGAGCAGTTCTTC.

The sample holds many counts of this clonotype. This chain connects TRBV5-1 to TRBJ2-7, with D possibly TRBD1 on 6 matching bases. Germline V gives CDR1 SGHRS, CDR2 YFSETQ. This CDR3 comprises 15 residues. The V end was cut by 2 bases, the J end by 2 bases, with 14 bases between. CDR3 nucleotide sequence: TGCGCCAGCAGCTTTTCGGACAGACCGCCCTACGAGCAGTACTTC. The encoded protein is CASSFSDRPPYEQYF.

This chain joins TRBV28 and TRBJ2-7; D is unclear. The CDR3 runs 11 residues. Germline V gene lookup returns CDR1 MDHEN and CDR2 SYDVKM. The ends were cut back, 7 bases at V and 4 bases at J, with 8 bases in the middle. The CDR3 nucleotides are TGTGCCAGCAAAGCAGAGTACGAGCAGTACTTC. Protein sequence: CASKAEYEQYF.

This clonotype has a count of ten or more. CDR3 sequence reads: CASSFGRRHNEQFF. The CDR3 region has the DNA TGTGCCAGCAGTTTTGGTCGAAGACACAATGAGCAGTTCTTC. This rearrangement joins TRBV12-3 or TRBV12-4 to TRBJ2-1, with D unclear. V was clipped by 3 bases and J by 5 bases, with 11 bases between them. There are 14 residues in the CDR3.

This clonotype has a handful of counts. Its ends do not fully match the called genes, so a read error is possible. J is TRBJ2-3 and V is TRBV7-2, with D perhaps TRBD2 (5 bases). Per germline, CDR1 SGHTA and CDR2 FQGNSA. The CDR3 is 13 amino acids. CDR3 DNA: TGTGCCAGCAGCTTTCCGGGGTCTCTACGCCCATTTTTT. As protein: CASSFPGSLRPFF.

This clonotype has a count of ten or more. This rearrangement joins TRBV14 to TRBJ2-7; D uncertain. V dropped 0 bases and J dropped 3 bases, with 9 bases sitting between them. The CDR3 is 14 residues long. Germline CDR1 is SGHDN and CDR2 is FVKESK. CDR3 in DNA: TGTGCCAGCAGCCAAGATCAGGCGAGCTACGAGCAGTACTTC. This codes for CASSQDQASYEQYF.

This clonotype appeared a few times. The V and J genes are TRBV9 and TRBJ2-1, with 8 bases lining up with TRBD1. Trimming at V came to 4 bases and at J to 5 bases, leaving 14 bases not matched to a gene. The germline V gene has CDR1 SGDLS and CDR2 YYNGEE. CDR3 length: 17 amino acids. CDR3 loop: CASSLFWDRRAHNEQFF. CDR3 bases: TGTGCCAGCAGCCTCTTTTGGGACAGGAGAGCCCACAATGAGCAGTTCTTC.

Only a few counts were recorded for this clonotype. J is TRBJ2-3 and V is TRBV12-3 or TRBV12-4; D is undetermined. V lost 5 bases, J lost 4 bases, and 10 bases lay in between. The CDR3 totals 13 residues. CDR3 sequence: CASSPKAADTQYF. The CDR3 DNA is TGTGCCAGCAGTCCCAAAGCCGCAGATACGCAGTATTTT.

This chain connects TRBV3-1 to TRBJ2-7; 7 bases fit TRBD1. The CDR3 is 14 amino acids. From germline, CDR1 is LGHDT and CDR2 YNNKEL (reference sequence). V was clipped by 4 bases and J by 1 base; unmatched bases: 4. This chain's CDR3 is CASSRQGDSYEQYF. The CDR3 DNA sequence: TGTGCCAGCAGCCGGCAGGGGGATTCCTACGAGCAGTACTTC.

A few counts support this clonotype. The rearrangement joins TRBV5-6 to TRBJ1-2; tentatively, D is TRBD1 (5 bases). The CDR3 has 11 amino acids. Germline V gene lookup returns CDR1 SGHDT and CDR2 YYEEEE. The ends were cut back, 4 bases at V and 10 bases at J, with 11 bases in the middle. Here the CDR3 reads CASSLGGAYTF. The CDR3 DNA reads TGTGCCAGCAGCCTCGGGGGAGCCTACACCTTC.

This clonotype was counted a few times. The chain carries TRBV11-2 and TRBJ1-5; a possible D gene is TRBD1 (6 bases). Germline loops: CDR1 SGHAT, CDR2 FQNNGV. The CDR3 consists of 15 residues. The V gene lost 4 bases and the J gene lost 0 bases, with 10 bases spanning the gap. The DNA of the CDR3 is TGTGCCAGCAGCTCCGGACAGAATAGCAATCAGCCCCAGCATTTT. Translated, it gives CASSSGQNSNQPQHF. Variable domain in full (rest from reference TRBV11-2 and TRBJ1-5): EAGVAQSPRYKIIEKRQSVAFWCNPISGHATLYWYQQILGQGPKLLIQFQNNGVVDDSQLPKDRFSAERLKGVDSTLKIQPAKLEDSAVYLCASSSGQNSNQPQHFGDGTRLSIL.

The V and J genes are TRBV30 and TRBJ1-2, with 7 bases fitting TRBD1. Germline V gives CDR1 GTSNPN, CDR2 SVGIG (reference sequence). Trimming at V came to 5 bases and at J to 10 bases, leaving 7 bases not matched to a gene. The CDR3 length is 11 residues. The CDR3 loop is CAWRGQDDYTF. CDR3 DNA: TGTGCCTGGCGTGGACAGGATGACTACACCTTC.

This clonotype showed up just a few times. This rearrangement joins TRBV5-1 to TRBJ2-7, with D unclear. V lost 2 bases and J 0 bases, leaving 9 bases between the germline ends. Germline V gene sequence: CDR1 SGHRS, CDR2 YFSETQ. There are 14 residues in the CDR3. The CDR3 DNA sequence: TGCGCCAGCAGCTTTGGGCCTCTCTCCTACGAGCAGTACTTC. Translation: CASSFGPLSYEQYF.

The V and J genes are TRBV11-2 and TRBJ1-1; the match to TRBD1 covers 9 bases. Per germline, CDR1 SGHAT and CDR2 FQNNGV. This CDR3 is 17 amino acids long. The V and J ends lost 4 bases and 5 bases, in that order; junction bases with no gene match: 14. CDR3 bases: TGTGCCAGCAGCTCAGTCCCGGGACAGGGTCCGGGTACTGAAGCTTTCTTT. Translation gives CASSSVPGQGPGTEAFF.

This clonotype was recorded a few times. The chain links TRBV27 to TRBJ2-6, with D uncertain. Germline V lookup: CDR1 MNHEY, CDR2 SMNVEV (reference sequence). The CDR3 is 17 residues long. V shed 4 bases and J shed 0 bases, with 13 bases lying between them. The CDR3 spells CASSSQRPSSGANVLTF. DNA of the CDR3: TGTGCCAGCAGTTCCCAACGGCCCTCCTCTGGGGCCAACGTCCTGACTTTC. The variable domain in full, with the rest retrieved from reference TRBV27 and TRBJ2-6, is EAQVTQNPRYLITVTGKKLTVTCSQNMNHEYMSWYRQDPGLGLRQIYYSMNVEVTDKGDVPEGYKVSRKEKRNFPLILESPSPNQTSLYFCASSSQRPSSGANVLTFGAGSRLTVL.

The rearrangement uses TRBV10-3 and TRBJ2-7; 11 nucleotides agree with TRBD2. Germline CDR1 is ENHRY and CDR2 is SYGVKD. The CDR3 is 16 residues long. Trimming removed 5 bases from V and 4 bases from J; junction bases left unmatched: 10. The CDR3 is CAISFGLAGGGYEQYF. CDR3 coding DNA: TGTGCCATCAGTTTCGGGCTAGCGGGAGGCGGGTACGAGCAGTACTTC.

This clonotype was counted a few times. This chain uses TRBV20-1 with TRBJ2-7; TRBD1 aligns across 11 bases. V trimming: 0 bases; J trimming: 2 bases; junction bases outside the gene matches: 12. This CDR3 is 18 amino acids long. Looked up from germline, CDR1 is DFQATT and CDR2 is SNEGSKA (reference sequence). CDR3 region: CSARDLDRGRGGTYEQYF. DNA of the CDR3: TGCAGTGCTAGAGATTTGGACAGGGGGCGAGGGGGTACCTACGAGCAGTACTTC.

This clonotype appeared a few times. The rearrangement joins TRBV15 to TRBJ2-7; D gene ambiguous. Trimming cost V 0 bases and J 5 bases, with 17 bases left between them. Germline CDR1 reads LNHNV; CDR2 reads YYDKDF (reference sequence). CDR3 length: 16 amino acids. CDR3 in amino acids: CATSRERPGLKDEQYF. As DNA, the CDR3 is TGTGCCACCAGCAGAGAACGCCCGGGTTTAAAAGACGAGCAGTACTTC. Looking up the rest from reference TRBV15 and TRBJ2-7 gives the full variable domain: DAMVIQNPRYQVTQFGKPVTLSCSQTLNHNVMYWYQQKSSQAPKLLFHYYDKDFNNEADTPDNFQSRRPNTSFCFLDIRSPGLGDTAMYLCATSRERPGLKDEQYFGPGTRLTVT.

The J gene is TRBJ2-7, the V gene TRBV29-1; 9 bases map to TRBD1. The CDR3 has 14 amino acids. Germline values: CDR1 SQVTM, CDR2 ANQGSEA. V shed 6 bases, J shed 7 bases, and the junction held 13 bases outside the gene matches. The CDR3 bases are TGCAGCGTCGGGCGACAGGGGGGTGGTTTGGAGCAGTACTTC. Translating gives CSVGRQGGGLEQYF.

This clonotype occurred a few times. V is TRBV25-1 and J is TRBJ2-1; 9 nucleotides match TRBD2. Germline-derived CDR1 and CDR2 are MGHDK and SYGVNS. J was trimmed by 7 bases and V by 7 bases; bases with no gene match: 23. This CDR3 comprises 19 residues. CDR3 region: CASTPAKAGGFVVFNEQFF. The CDR3 nucleotides read TGTGCCAGCACCCCGGCTAAAGCGGGAGGTTTTGTAGTGTTTAATGAGCAGTTCTTC.

This clonotype was seen a few times. In DNA form, the CDR3 reads TGTGCCAGCTCAGCGGACAGAGGAGAGACCCAGTACTTC. Protein sequence: CASSADRGETQYF. The chain links TRBV18 to TRBJ2-5, with D perhaps TRBD1 (6 bases). The CDR3 loop spans 13 amino acids. Germline V gives CDR1 KGHSH, CDR2 LQKENI. V was pared by 5 bases and J by 4 bases, with 11 bases between.

In its sample, this clonotype was seen a few times. The chain recombines TRBV20-1 with TRBJ2-4; perhaps D is TRBD1 or TRBD2 (5 bases each). V was shortened by 3 bases and J by 6 bases, with 15 bases between the two germline ends. From germline, CDR1 is DFQATT and CDR2 SNEGSKA (reference sequence). The CDR3 covers 14 residues. Written as DNA, the CDR3 is TGCAGTGCTAGCCCTCTACTCGGGACAAACATTCAGTACTTC. It specifies CSASPLLGTNIQYF.

The chain combines TRBV7-2 with TRBJ2-7; D is undetermined. Germline values: CDR1 SGHTA, CDR2 FQGNSA. Trimming pared 4 bases from V and 3 bases from J, leaving 7 bases between. This CDR3 contains 12 residues. The CDR3 DNA is TGTGCCAGCAGCTCAGTAGGCTACGAGCAGTACTTC. Its protein is CASSSVGYEQYF.

The J gene is TRBJ2-7, the V gene TRBV5-1; D is possibly TRBD2 (6 bases). Germline values: CDR1 SGHRS, CDR2 YFSETQ. The CDR3 contains 15 residues. V was trimmed by 4 bases and J by 6 bases, leaving 20 bases between them. The CDR3 loop reads CASSPSGGVLGEQYF. For the CDR3, the DNA is TGCGCCAGCAGCCCCTCGGGCGGGGTCCTGGGCGAGCAGTACTTC. The variable domain in full, completed from reference TRBV5-1 and TRBJ2-7, reads KAGVTQTPRYLIKTRGQQVTLSCSPISGHRSVSWYQQTPGQGLQFLFEYFSETQRNKGNFPGRFSGRQFSNSRSEMNVSTLELGDSALYLCASSPSGGVLGEQYFGPGTRLTVT.